These T cell receptor beta chains were read from a single sample in a study of T-cell reconstitution after alpha-beta-depleted transplantation in children. MiXCR, run by TCRdb on the PCR reads, gives a single entry per CDR3 protein. Of about 360,000 distinct CDR3 sequences listed, roughly 15% are singletons. The material was PBMCs, obtained from the stem cell graft. Receptor source: a human donor who donated a stem cell graft to a child with Fanconi anemia. Both conserved end residues are part of each CDR3. D genes are given only for firm matches. Where a row states a size, it is once, few, many or the class of an expanded clone; other rows omit it.

clone size	CDR3 length	D gene	J gene	V gene	CDR3 DNA	CDR3 protein
NA	12	NA	TRBJ1-1	TRBV2	TGTGCCAGCAAGGACAGTATAACTGAAGCTTTCTTT	CASKDSITEAFF
few	15	NA	TRBJ1-6	TRBV15	TGTGCCACCAGCCTGGGGCAGGGGAAGAATTCACCCCTCCACTTT	CATSLGQGKNSPLHF
NA	11	NA	TRBJ2-5	TRBV20-1	TGCAGTGCTAGCGGGGAGGAGACCCAGTACTTC	CSASGEETQYF
NA	15	NA	TRBJ1-2	TRBV11-2	TGTGCCAGCAGCTCGGGCCGGCGCCAGGGCTATGGCTACACCTTC	CASSSGRRQGYGYTF
NA	13	NA	TRBJ2-7	TRBV6-5	TGTGCCAGCAGTTACGGGCTAGTCTACGAGCAGTACTTC	CASSYGLVYEQYF
few	15	NA	TRBJ1-1	TRBV4-3	TGCGCCAGCAGCCCAGAGCCGGGACGCCAAACTGAAGCTTTCTTT	CASSPEPGRQTEAFF
few	13	NA	TRBJ2-1	TRBV18	TGTGCCAGCACCCCAGGGATTTCCCATGAGCAGTTCTTC	CASTPGISHEQFF
few	13	NA	TRBJ1-2	TRBV20-1	TGCAGTGCTAGAGATGTGGCGGCTTATGGCTACACCTTC	CSARDVAAYGYTF
NA	14	NA	TRBJ1-3	TRBV4-1	TGCGCCAGCAGCCAAGCAGGGTCTGGAAACACCATATATTTT	CASSQAGSGNTIYF
NA	13	NA	TRBJ1-2	TRBV20-1	TGCAGTGCTGAACCGCAGGGGCTCCATGGCTACACCTTC	CSAEPQGLHGYTF